The 17 T cell receptor beta chains in this list originate from one sample, sequenced in a study of shared clonotypes between healthy human individuals (dated by TCRdb to the early 2020s). Receptor libraries were prepared by the immunoSEQ multiplex PCR assay. TCRdb carries this immuneACCESS record with in-frame sequences only. Its versions omit some clonotypes, under half of them owing to an unresolved V gene in the studies checked, with the rest unexplained. The table for this sample lists approximately 470,000 clones; more than 65% of them were counted only once. About 13% of the sample rests with the top ten. Sequenced input: PBMCs. The receptors shown here come from a woman in her thirties or forties in good health. Some clones in this sample may be carry-over from other donors' samples.

With respect to this clone: This may arise from a read error, as a much more abundant clone is one base away. The chain recombines TRBV7-2 with TRBJ2-5; D possibly matches TRBD1 or TRBD2 (6 bases each). There are 15 residues in the CDR3. The ends were cut back, 11 bases at V and 5 bases at J, with 24 bases in the middle. CDR1 and CDR2 from the germline V gene are SGHTA and FQGNSA. The CDR3 DNA is TGTGCCGGCAACCCCTCAGGGGCGGGGTTGGAGACCCAGTACTTC. It specifies CAGNPSGAGLETQYF.

This clone occurred a few times. This sequence joins TRBV11-2 and TRBJ2-5, with D possibly matching TRBD1 (6 bases). This CDR3 spans 14 amino acids. Germline-derived CDR1 and CDR2 are SGHAT and FQNNGV. V was clipped by 5 bases and J by 7 bases, with 17 bases between them. CDR3 nucleotide sequence: TGTGCCAGCAGCCCCGGAAGGGGGAAAGGGACCCAGTACTTC. This translates into CASSPGRGKGTQYF. Together with reference TRBV11-2 and TRBJ2-5, the CDR3 gives the full variable domain: EAGVAQSPRYKIIEKRQSVAFWCNPISGHATLYWYQQILGQGPKLLIQFQNNGVVDDSQLPKDRFSAERLKGVDSTLKIQPAKLEDSAVYLCASSPGRGKGTQYFGPGTRLLVL.

V is TRBV13 and J is TRBJ1-2; TRBD1 is a possible D gene (5 bases). The germline V gene encodes CDR1 PRHDT and CDR2 FYEKMQ (reference sequence). There are 15 residues in the CDR3. V shed 5 bases and J shed 2 bases, with 15 bases lying between them. DNA for the CDR3: TGTGCCAGCAGCGGCCCGGTGACAGAAAACTATGGCTACACCTTC. It translates to CASSGPVTENYGYTF.

The chain uses TRBV15 and TRBJ2-6; D is unclear. Per germline, CDR1 LNHNV and CDR2 YYDKDF (reference sequence). This CDR3 has 16 amino acids. V was cut by 1 base and J by 0 bases, with 7 bases left in between. CDR3 amino acids: CATSRAPVSGANVLTF. CDR3 DNA sequence: TGTGCCACCAGCAGAGCTCCAGTCTCTGGGGCCAACGTCCTGACTTTC.

About this clone itself: A read error likely explains this, since a far larger clone differs by one base. The same CDR3 arises from other DNA sequences in this sample as well. This chain links TRBV5-1 with TRBJ2-2; unclear D gene. The CDR3 runs to 14 residues. Germline V gene data show CDR1 as SGHRS and CDR2 as YFSETQ. The CDR3 nucleotides read TGCGCTAGCAGCCCGAGCAATCCCACCGGGGAGCTGTTTTTT. Protein: CASSPSNPTGELFF.

The genes are TRBV7-2 and TRBJ2-3; D might be TRBD1 (5 bases). CDR3 length: 15 residues. V was shortened by 3 bases and J by 2 bases, with 12 bases between the two germline ends. Germline V gene data show CDR1 as SGHTA and CDR2 as FQGNSA. CDR3 nucleotides: TGTGCCAGCAGCTTGGTGACAGCAGACACAGATACGCAGTATTTT. This translates into CASSLVTADTDTQYF.

The chain uses TRBV7-3 and TRBJ2-2; 8 nucleotides match TRBD2. Germline values: CDR1 SGHTA, CDR2 FQGTGA. Trimming removed 6 bases from V and 2 bases from J; junction bases left unmatched: 8. CDR3 length equals 16 residues. The CDR3 coding sequence is TGTGCCAGCAGTTGGACCGGGACTAGAAACACCGGGGAGCTGTTTTTT. Its translation is CASSWTGTRNTGELFF.

The V call is TRBV18, the J call TRBJ2-6; perhaps TRBD2 as D (6 bases). Trimming took 1 base from V and 0 from J, leaving 19 bases between them. Germline V gene data show CDR1 as KGHSH and CDR2 as LQKENI. This CDR3 has 20 amino acids. The CDR3 here is CASSPQIRDSYNSGANVLTF. DNA of the CDR3: TGTGCCAGCTCACCACAAATACGGGACTCCTATAACTCTGGGGCCAACGTCCTGACTTTC.

The rearrangement uses TRBV28 and TRBJ2-7; 9 bases are shared with TRBD1. The CDR3 consists of 15 residues. V shed 3 bases, J shed 6 bases, and the junction held 9 bases outside the gene matches. CDR1 and CDR2 (germline): MDHEN, SYDVKM. For the CDR3, the DNA is TGTGCCAGCAGTTTCGGGACAGGGACCCTTCGCGAGCAGTACTTC. It yields the protein CASSFGTGTLREQYF.

V gene TRBV7-2 combines with J gene TRBJ2-5, with D perhaps matching TRBD1 or TRBD2 (6 bases each). This CDR3 region has 15 residues. Germline values: CDR1 SGHTA, CDR2 FQGNSA. V lost 7 bases and J 4 bases, leaving 19 bases between the germline ends. The CDR3 DNA sequence: TGTGCCAGCAACACGGCGGGGACATCAGTAGAGACCCAGTACTTC. Encoded protein: CASNTAGTSVETQYF.

In its sample, this clone was seen a few times. The chain recombines TRBV7-2 with TRBJ1-4, with 7 bases lining up with TRBD1. The CDR3 extends over 14 amino acids. J was trimmed by 7 bases and V by 6 bases; bases with no gene match: 8. Germline lookup yields CDR1 SGHTA and CDR2 FQGNSA. CDR3: CASRPTGVGEKLFF. For the CDR3, the DNA is TGTGCCAGCAGACCTACAGGGGTGGGTGAAAAACTGTTTTTT.

This clone was seen at least ten times. Other nucleotide sequences from this sample produce the same CDR3. J is TRBJ1-5 and V is TRBV7-3; 8 bases map to TRBD1. The V gene end was trimmed by 3 bases and the J gene end by 6 bases; junction bases not matched to a gene: 1. Germline CDR1 reads SGHTA; CDR2 reads FQGTGA. This CDR3 has 13 residues. CDR3 nucleotide sequence: TGTGCCAGCAGCTTCGGGACAGGTCAGCCCCAGCATTTT. Encoded protein: CASSFGTGQPQHF.

Points on this clone: This likely came from a read error, as a far larger clone is one base away. The sample contains more than one DNA sequence encoding this CDR3. This sequence joins TRBV2 and TRBJ1-1; D is unresolved. The CDR3 consists of 13 residues. The germline CDR1 and CDR2 sequences are SNHLY and FYNNEI. The CDR3 loop is CASSVSTNTEAFF. The CDR3 DNA reads as TGTGCCAGCAGTGTTTCGACAAACACTGAAGCTTTCTTC. Complete variable domain (other parts from reference TRBV2 and TRBJ1-1): EPEVTQTPSHQVTQMGQEVILRCVPISNHLYFYWYRQILGQKVEFLVSFYNNEISEKSEIFDDQFSVERPDGSNFTLKIRSTKLEDSAMYFCASSVSTNTEAFFGQGTRLTVV.

Comments on this clone: The same CDR3 also results from other DNA sequences found in this sample. This rearrangement joins TRBV18 to TRBJ2-2, with D unclear. Germline V CDR1 and CDR2: KGHSH, LQKENI. Trimming took off 3 bases at V and 1 base at J, with 3 bases between the two ends. CDR3 length equals 13 residues. Here the CDR3 reads CASSPQNTGELFF. The CDR3 DNA reads as TGTGCCAGCTCACCGCAGAACACCGGGGAGCTGTTTTTT.

Regarding this clone: A far more abundant clone sits one base away, making this likely a read error. Other DNA sequences within the sample encode an identical CDR3. V gene TRBV6-6 combines with J gene TRBJ2-5; TRBD1 is a possible D gene (6 bases). Germline CDR1 is MNHNY and CDR2 is SVGAGI (reference sequence). Trimming cost V 5 bases and J 11 bases, with 24 bases left between them. This CDR3 is built from 15 residues. CDR3 residues: CASSQGRERVGEQYF. DNA for the CDR3: TGTGCCAGCAGTCAGGGGCGCGAACGAGTGGGTGAGCAGTACTTC.

This rearrangement joins TRBV2 to TRBJ2-7, with 8 bases fitting TRBD1. V dropped 4 bases and J dropped 6; count of bases not matched to a gene: 8. CDR3 size: 14 residues. Germline-derived CDR1 and CDR2 are SNHLY and FYNNEI. The CDR3 here is CASSGVVGTGEQYF. CDR3 nucleotides: TGTGCCAGCAGTGGGGTAGTAGGGACAGGCGAGCAGTACTTC. The full variable domain, with the rest looked up from reference TRBV2 and TRBJ2-7, is EPEVTQTPSHQVTQMGQEVILRCVPISNHLYFYWYRQILGQKVEFLVSFYNNEISEKSEIFDDQFSVERPDGSNFTLKIRSTKLEDSAMYFCASSGVVGTGEQYFGPGTRLTVT.

This clone showed up just once. The chain combines TRBV18 with TRBJ1-3, with 7 positions matching TRBD1. The length of the CDR3 is 14 residues. The trim removed 4 bases at V and 2 bases at J, leaving 2 bases unmatched. Per the germline V gene, CDR1 is KGHSH and CDR2 is LQKENI. The CDR3 loop reads CASSRGQAGNTIYF. Written as DNA, the CDR3 is TGTGCCAGCTCACGCGGACAGGCTGGAAACACCATATATTTT.